The 10 T cell receptor beta chains in this list originate from one sample, sequenced in a study of blood T cell repertoires in COVID-19. Clones were read by immunoSEQ multiplex PCR, and TCRdb kept only the in-frame ones, dropping some. The sample has about 270,000 clones; about 85% are singletons. Sequencing was done on a sample of PBMCs or T cells enriched from blood (not recorded which). These TCRs come from a woman aged 50 to 60 who had recovered from COVID-19.

A few counts support this clone. The chain combines TRBV19 with TRBJ1-2, with D hard to call. This CDR3 spans 13 amino acids. Germline values: CDR1 LNHDA, CDR2 SQIVND (reference sequence). The germline V and J ends were trimmed by 7 bases and 4 bases, with 13 bases remaining between them. The CDR3, as DNA: TGTGCCAGTACGAAAAACATACGCTATGGCTACACCTTC. Protein: CASTKNIRYGYTF.

The gene calls are TRBV25-1 and TRBJ1-1; TRBD1 agrees at 7 bases. Trimming at V came to 8 bases and at J to 1 base, leaving 13 bases not matched to a gene. The CDR3 is 16 residues long. Germline V lookup: CDR1 MGHDK, CDR2 SYGVNS. Here the CDR3 reads CASSQPTGTANTEAFF. The CDR3 DNA sequence: TGTGCCAGCTCTCAACCGACAGGGACCGCGAACACTGAAGCTTTCTTT. The variable domain in full, with the rest retrieved from reference TRBV25-1 and TRBJ1-1, is EADIYQTPRYLVIGTGKKITLECSQTMGHDKMYWYQQDPGMELHLIHYSYGVNSTEKGDLSSESTVSRIRTEHFPLTLESARPSHTSQYLCASSQPTGTANTEAFFGQGTRLTVV.

This clone was detected once. The genes are TRBV13 and TRBJ1-4, with D possibly matching TRBD1 (5 bases). The CDR3 length is 17 residues. V dropped 5 bases and J dropped 8 bases, with 24 bases sitting between them. Germline lookup yields CDR1 PRHDT and CDR2 FYEKMQ (reference sequence). The CDR3 bases are TGTGCCAGCAGCGGACGCGGGGCGGGGGGACTGAGGGAAAAACTGTTTTTT. Protein product: CASSGRGAGGLREKLFF. The whole variable domain, filled in from reference TRBV13 and TRBJ1-4, reads AAGVIQSPRHLIKEKRETATLKCYPIPRHDTVYWYQQGPGQDPQFLISFYEKMQSDKGSIPDRFSAQQFSDYHSELNMSSLELGDSALYFCASSGRGAGGLREKLFFGSGTQLSVL.

The V call is TRBV4-2, the J call TRBJ2-7, with 11 bases aligning to TRBD1. The CDR3 length is 16 residues. After removal of 2 bases from V and 0 bases from J, the junction contained 3 bases not matched to a gene. Germline CDR1 LGHNA, CDR2 YNFKEQ. This chain's CDR3 is CASSQRDRGSSYEQYF. The CDR3, as DNA: TGTGCCAGCAGCCAAAGGGACAGGGGGAGCTCCTACGAGCAGTACTTC.

The rearrangement uses TRBV19 and TRBJ1-1; TRBD1 matches 7 bases. Per germline, CDR1 LNHDA and CDR2 SQIVND (reference sequence). V gave up 5 bases and J gave up 5 bases; unmatched junction bases: 8. This CDR3 has 14 amino acids. CDR3 in DNA: TGTGCCAGTAGTGCAGTGACAGGGAGAACTGAAGCTTTCTTT. Translating it yields CASSAVTGRTEAFF.

This chain uses TRBV10-3 with TRBJ2-7, with 7 bases that match TRBD1. The CDR3 extends over 14 amino acids. Trimming took 6 bases from V and 3 from J; bases not matched to a gene: 8. The germline CDR1 and CDR2 sequences are ENHRY and SYGVKD. In DNA form, the CDR3 reads TGTGCCATCAGCAATGCAGACAGGGTCTACGAGCAGTACTTC. Its translation is CAISNADRVYEQYF.

A remark on this clone: The same CDR3 arises from other DNA sequences in this sample as well. This CDR3 reads CASSFAVNTEAFF. The CDR3 nucleotides are TGTGCCAGCAGCTTCGCAGTGAACACTGAAGCTTTCTTT. The chain is built from TRBV5-5 and TRBJ1-1, with D uncertain. The CDR3 runs to 13 residues. The V end lost 2 bases, the J end lost 0 bases, and 5 bases lay between the germline ends. The germline V gene encodes CDR1 SGHKS and CDR2 YYEKEE (reference sequence).

This clone was found a few times. The chain recombines TRBV6-2 or TRBV6-3 with TRBJ1-1; D is unresolved. V was clipped by 0 bases and J by 6 bases, with 8 bases between them. The V gene's germline CDR1 is MNHEY and CDR2 SVGEGT. This CDR3 is 13 amino acids long. The CDR3 DNA follows: TGTGCCAGCAGTTACTCTATACTGTCTGAAGCTTTCTTT. It translates to CASSYSILSEAFF.

The gene calls are TRBV7-9 and TRBJ2-5; possible D gene TRBD1, 6 bases. Germline CDR1 and CDR2: SEHNR and FQNEAQ (reference sequence). The CDR3 consists of 17 residues. Trimming left V 3 bases short and J 2 bases short, with 19 bases between. CDR3 bases: TGTGCCAGCAGCTTTAACAGGGATTTGCTGCTTCAAGAGACCCAGTACTTC. The encoded protein is CASSFNRDLLLQETQYF. Full variable domain (rest looked up from reference TRBV7-9 and TRBJ2-5): DTGVSQNPRHKITKRGQNVTFRCDPISEHNRLYWYRQTLGQGPEFLTYFQNEAQLEKSRLLSDRFSAERPKGSFSTLEIQRTEQGDSAMYLCASSFNRDLLLQETQYFGPGTRLLVL.

V gene TRBV27 combines with J gene TRBJ2-7; D unresolved. The CDR3 sequence is 14 residues long. Between the trimmed V and J ends, which lost 1 base and 4 bases, there was a span of 11 bases. Germline CDR1 and CDR2: MNHEY and SMNVEV (reference sequence). The CDR3 here is CASSLYAGDYEQYF. DNA for the CDR3: TGTGCCAGCAGTTTATACGCAGGTGATTACGAGCAGTACTTC.